Listed below are T cell receptor beta chains from one sample, sequenced in a study of T cells in Graves' hyperthyroidism and ophthalmopathy. TCRdb re-derived calls from the multiplex PCR reads in MiXCR, one entry per CDR3 protein. The repertoire holds about 570,000 distinct CDR3 sequences, with about 14% as singletons. What was sequenced was blood. These receptors all stem from a middle-aged woman with Graves' hyperthyroidism. The CDR3 runs from the conserved cysteine through the conserved F or W. Each record gives: V gene, J gene, clone size, D gene, CDR3 protein, CDR3 DNA. The D gene is left open where the match is weak. Expanded clones get a size class; other rows say once, few or many, or leave the size out.

V gene: TRBV12-3/TRBV12-4; J gene: TRBJ2-2; clone size: many; D gene: NA; CDR3 protein: CASRSGANTGELFF; CDR3 DNA: TGTGCCAGCCGGAGCGGAGCGAACACCGGGGAGCTGTTTTTT
V gene: TRBV20-1; J gene: TRBJ2-1; clone size: many; D gene: NA; CDR3 protein: CSARALLGVAASYNEQFF; CDR3 DNA: TGCAGTGCTAGAGCCCTCCTAGGAGTAGCGGCTTCCTACAATGAGCAGTTCTTC
V gene: TRBV9; J gene: TRBJ1-4; clone size: NA; D gene: TRBD1; CDR3 protein: CASSERGTGVEKLFF; CDR3 DNA: TGTGCCAGCAGCGAGAGGGGGACAGGGGTTGAAAAACTGTTTTTT
V gene: TRBV6-1; J gene: TRBJ2-1; clone size: few; D gene: NA; CDR3 protein: CASSEAGTNYNEQFF; CDR3 DNA: TGTGCCAGCAGTGAAGCTGGGACAAATTACAATGAGCAGTTCTTC
V gene: TRBV18; J gene: TRBJ2-7; clone size: NA; D gene: NA; CDR3 protein: CASSPSYERYF; CDR3 DNA: TGTGCCAGCTCCCCCTCCTACGAGCGGTACTTC
V gene: TRBV20-1; J gene: TRBJ2-1; clone size: many; D gene: NA; CDR3 protein: CSGGEGDEQFF; CDR3 DNA: TGCAGCGGAGGTGAAGGCGATGAGCAGTTCTTC
V gene: TRBV30; J gene: TRBJ2-7; clone size: many; D gene: TRBD2; CDR3 protein: CAWKLAGVYEQYF; CDR3 DNA: TGTGCCTGGAAGCTAGCGGGGGTGTACGAGCAGTACTTC
V gene: TRBV3-1; J gene: TRBJ1-6; clone size: many; D gene: TRBD1; CDR3 protein: CASSPTWTGQSSPLHF; CDR3 DNA: TGTGCCAGCAGCCCCACCTGGACAGGGCAAAGTTCACCCCTCCACTTT
V gene: TRBV7-2; J gene: TRBJ2-3; clone size: NA; D gene: TRBD2; CDR3 protein: CASSLYTVGLGSTDTQYF; CDR3 DNA: TGTGCCAGCAGCTTATACACCGTAGGACTAGGGAGCACAGATACGCAGTATTTT
V gene: TRBV28; J gene: TRBJ1-6; clone size: few; D gene: NA; CDR3 protein: CASSSSEGSYNSPLHF; CDR3 DNA: TGTGCCAGCAGTTCGTCAGAGGGCTCCTATAATTCACCCCTCCACTTT
V gene: TRBV3-1; J gene: TRBJ1-1; clone size: NA; D gene: NA; CDR3 protein: CASSQQGRGTEAFF; CDR3 DNA: TGTGCCAGCAGCCAACAGGGTCGGGGCACTGAAGCTTTCTTT
V gene: TRBV19; J gene: TRBJ2-3; clone size: few; D gene: TRBD1; CDR3 protein: CASSMTGVYTDTQYF; CDR3 DNA: TGTGCCAGTAGTATGACAGGGGTCTACACAGATACGCAGTATTTT